Listed below are T cell receptor beta chains from one sample, sequenced in a study of T cells after yellow fever vaccination. MiXCR was run by TCRdb on the 5' RACE reads, yielding one entry per CDR3 protein. The repertoire holds around 120,000 distinct CDR3 sequences, with roughly 15% as singletons. The specimen comprised CD8+ T cells sorted from PBMCs, sampled 5 days after the yellow fever booster vaccination. These receptors were collected from a man aged 18 to 30 who received the YFV17D yellow fever vaccine. CDR3s include the opening cysteine and the closing phenylalanine or tryptophan. A D gene is named only where the DNA matches it firmly. Only some rows state a clone size, as once, few, many or a class for expanded clones.

clone_size | v_call | d_call | cdr3_aa
- | TRBV7-6 | TRBD1 | CASSLALQGASTEAFF
many | TRBV4-1 | - | CASSQAGLTGELFF
- | TRBV5-6 | TRBD2 | CASSREGFNEQFF
- | TRBV4-3 | TRBD2 | CASSQEIAGGRSYNEQFF
few | TRBV29-1 | - | CSVEGGGGNTGELFF
few | TRBV5-1 | - | CASSSGQNTEAFF
few | TRBV12-3/TRBV12-4 | - | CASSSGGPLFGYTF
- | TRBV6-2/TRBV6-3 | TRBD1 | CASRGDRYNEQFF
few | TRBV9 | TRBD1 | CASSEQGVGDTEAFF
few | TRBV21-1 | - | CASSKRARDAGNYGYTF
- | TRBV7-6 | - | CAWSPGEDGGNTIYF
few | TRBV20-1 | TRBD1 | CSARFRTGPKNIQYF
- | TRBV20-1 | - | CSARQAPEEDTQYF
- | TRBV29-1 | - | CSVEGAAGRNTGELFF
- | TRBV4-3 | TRBD1 | CASSQDHLRQGANYGYTF
many | TRBV3-1 | - | CATEGDTDEKLFF
- | TRBV29-1 | - | CSVLGGNTGELFF
- | TRBV3-1 | TRBD1 | CASSQRAGGDTQYF
few | TRBV7-8 | TRBD1 | CASSQQTGPSPDTQYF
once | TRBV5-4 | TRBD1 | CASSKTGHQETQYF
- | TRBV30 | - | CAWSVLFNEQFF
- | TRBV13 | TRBD2 | CASSLRLAGDKETQYF
- | TRBV5-6 | - | CASSQASQETQYF
- | TRBV6-1 | - | CASSRRAGPHTEAFF
few | TRBV20-1 | - | CSARAVYGYTF
- | TRBV20-1 | - | CSAPHPRGRGEKLFF
few | TRBV3-1 | TRBD2 | CASSHHEGGGGTDTQYF
- | TRBV25-1 | - | CASIRRETGELFF
few | TRBV9 | - | CASSVGSGTTEAFF
- | TRBV27 | - | CASSRAARDGYTF
- | TRBV5-6 | TRBD2 | CASSFSGTSYEQYF
few | TRBV24-1 | - | CATSEGFNQPQHF
- | TRBV6-4 | TRBD1 | CASIKGAKSSYNEQFF
few | TRBV12-3/TRBV12-4 | - | CASSLDEDTQYF
- | TRBV29-1 | TRBD1 | CSAVGQGMLFF
few | TRBV12-3/TRBV12-4 | - | CASSPLGTETQYF
- | TRBV12-3/TRBV12-4 | - | CASSVGSYEQYF